The 20 T cell receptor beta chains below were found in one sample sequenced in a study of blood T cells in healthy people across ages. Alongside a J-beta primer mix, a sample-barcoded 5' primer served in a second PCR lasting roughly 6 to 11 cycles. TCRdb analysed the 5' RACE reads with MiXCR anew, one entry per CDR3 protein. The data show over 1,300,000 distinct CDR3 sequences, approximately 63% seen once. Sequencing was carried out using blood. These receptors originate from a man between 18 and 29 years old in good health.

V usage is TRBV7-9 and J usage is TRBJ2-3; the D gene is possibly TRBD2 (6 bases). V dropped 4 bases and J dropped 9 bases, with 14 bases sitting between them. This CDR3 has 13 residues. The germline gives CDR1 SEHNR, CDR2 FQNEAQ (reference sequence). CDR3 loop: CASSSAGSLTQYF. In nucleotides, the CDR3 is TGTGCCAGCAGCTCCGCGGGGTCCCTAACGCAGTATTTT.

This clonotype was counted between two and nine times. This chain links TRBV11-2 with TRBJ2-1; no clear D. Germline loops: CDR1 SGHAT, CDR2 FQNNGV. Between the trimmed V and J ends, which lost 5 bases and 6 bases, there was a span of 14 bases. The length of the CDR3 is 14 residues. The CDR3 nucleotides are TGTGCCAGCAGCCCCATTAAGGGTCCCAATGAGCAGTTCTTC. Its protein is CASSPIKGPNEQFF.

This clonotype was picked up a small number of times. The rearrangement joins TRBV28 to TRBJ2-7; D assignment may be TRBD1 or TRBD2 (5 bases each). This CDR3 is built from 15 residues. Trimming took 5 bases from V and 5 from J, leaving 19 bases between them. The germline CDR1 and CDR2 sequences are MDHEN and SYDVKM. CDR3 DNA: TGTGCCAGCAGTGCCATGAGGATGGGGGTGAACGAGCAGTACTTC. It codes for CASSAMRMGVNEQYF.

This clonotype occurred a few times. The chain recombines TRBV28 with TRBJ2-7; D remains unclear. The V end lost 8 bases, the J end lost 12 bases, and 14 bases lay between the germline ends. Per germline, CDR1 MDHEN and CDR2 SYDVKM. The length of the CDR3 is 10 residues. The DNA of the CDR3 is TGTGCCAGCGGAAACGGCGTCCCGTACTTC. This gives the protein CASGNGVPYF.

A few counts support this clonotype. The V call is TRBV20-1, the J call TRBJ2-7, with D maybe TRBD1 (5 bases). The CDR3 spans 15 residues. CDR1 is DFQATT, CDR2 SNEGSKA, per germline (reference sequence). V lost 1 base and J 4 bases, leaving 17 bases between the germline ends. The CDR3: CSARGSATVSYEQYF. The CDR3 region has the DNA TGCAGTGCTAGAGGTTCGGCGACAGTTAGTTACGAGCAGTACTTC.

This chain joins TRBV12-3 or TRBV12-4 and TRBJ2-1; D might be TRBD2 (5 bases). With 3 bases removed from V and 9 bases from J, the gap between germline ends came to 21 bases. This CDR3 is built from 16 residues. CDR3 DNA sequence: TGTGCCAGCAGTTTTTTGGCCGGGATGAGCTCGAGTGAGCAGTTCTTC. It encodes CASSFLAGMSSSEQFF.

J is TRBJ2-4 and V is TRBV2, with 8 bases identical to TRBD1. TRBJ2-7 matches the DNA end more closely, so the J call is doubtful. Germline V gene lookup returns CDR1 SNHLY and CDR2 FYNNEI. The CDR3 sequence is 15 residues long. CDR3 region: CASSAGGQETYEQYF. In DNA form, the CDR3 reads TGTGCCAGCAGTGCTGGGGGACAGGAGACCTACGAGCAGTACTTC.

V is TRBV6-2 or TRBV6-3 and J is TRBJ2-3; 11 bases agree with TRBD2. CDR1 and CDR2 (germline): MNHEY, SVGEGT. Germline trimming cut 8 bases from V and 1 base from J; bases unmatched to any gene: 8. CDR3 length: 16 amino acids. Written as DNA, the CDR3 is TGTGCCAGCCCCCGGGGACTAGCGGTGGGCACAGATACGCAGTATTTT. This codes for CASPRGLAVGTDTQYF.

This clonotype came up a few times. V gene TRBV4-3 combines with J gene TRBJ2-1; the D gene is possibly TRBD1 (5 bases). Germline V gene lookup returns CDR1 LGHNA and CDR2 YSLEER. The V and J ends lost 0 bases and 9 bases respectively, with 6 bases between them. The CDR3 has 12 residues. CDR3 region: CASSQERGEQFF. The CDR3 nucleotides are TGCGCCAGCAGCCAAGAAAGGGGTGAGCAGTTCTTC.

The gene calls are TRBV25-1 and TRBJ2-5; possible D gene TRBD1, 6 bases. With 7 bases removed from V and 5 bases from J, the gap between germline ends came to 26 bases. CDR3 length: 17 residues. Germline V gene lookup returns CDR1 MGHDK and CDR2 SYGVNS. The CDR3, as DNA: TGTGCCAGCAAGCCTACAATGTCACAGGGTTGGGGTGAGACCCAGTACTTC. It yields the protein CASKPTMSQGWGETQYF.

On this clonotype: The junction does not match germline at one end; this may be a read error. V and J are TRBV5-1 and TRBJ2-7; D might be TRBD1 or TRBD2, each matching 6 bases. This CDR3 region has 15 residues. CDR1 and CDR2 (germline): SGHRS, YFSETQ. Written as DNA, the CDR3 is TGCACCAGCAGCCCGAGGGGGGAAGCAAGGTACGAGCAGTACTTC. Protein product: CTSSPRGEARYEQYF.

Only a few counts were recorded for this clonotype. This chain links TRBV6-1 with TRBJ1-6, with D maybe TRBD1 (5 bases). With 6 bases removed from V and 6 bases from J, the gap between germline ends came to 15 bases. CDR1 is MNHNS and CDR2 is SASEGT in the germline V gene. The CDR3 has 15 amino acids. This CDR3 reads CASRALRQTNSPLHF. CDR3 DNA: TGTGCCAGCAGAGCCCTTCGACAGACTAATTCACCCCTCCACTTT.

The gene calls are TRBV27 and TRBJ1-2, with D hard to call. This CDR3 spans 13 amino acids. Germline loops: CDR1 MNHEY, CDR2 SMNVEV (reference sequence). V lost 8 bases and J 5 bases, leaving 15 bases between the germline ends. The CDR3 region has the DNA TGTGCCAGCGGGTTGGGAGGGAAATATGGCTACACCTTC. Its protein is CASGLGGKYGYTF.

The V call is TRBV27, the J call TRBJ2-3; 7 nucleotides match TRBD1. The CDR3 spans 16 residues. The V gene end was trimmed by 4 bases and the J gene end by 5 bases; junction bases not matched to a gene: 12. Germline values: CDR1 MNHEY, CDR2 SMNVEV (reference sequence). Here the CDR3 reads CASSSGTVDEGDTQYF. CDR3 coding DNA: TGTGCCAGCAGTTCCGGGACAGTCGATGAGGGAGATACGCAGTATTTT.

The chain links TRBV7-8 to TRBJ1-2, with D possibly being TRBD1 (5 bases). Germline loops: CDR1 SGHVS, CDR2 FQNEAQ. Between the trimmed V and J ends, which lost 1 base and 0 bases, there was a span of 12 bases. The CDR3 is 16 residues long. The CDR3 spells CASSLGPQESNYGYTF. The DNA for the CDR3 is TGTGCCAGCAGCTTAGGCCCACAGGAGTCTAACTATGGCTACACCTTC.

This rearrangement joins TRBV4-1 to TRBJ2-7; 8 positions agree with TRBD1. This CDR3 has 15 residues. With 2 bases clipped from V and 3 bases from J, the junction kept 6 bases outside the gene matches. Germline CDR1 is MGHRA and CDR2 is YSYEKL. In nucleotides, the CDR3 is TGCGCCAGCAGCCAAACGCGGGACAGGATCTACGAGCAGTACTTC. Protein sequence: CASSQTRDRIYEQYF.

The chain recombines TRBV6-5 with TRBJ1-2, with D maybe TRBD1 (6 bases). The germline V gene encodes CDR1 MNHEY and CDR2 SVGAGI. Deletions cut 2 bases from V and 5 bases from J, with 15 bases between. The CDR3 has 15 amino acids. The CDR3 coding sequence is TGTGCCAGCAGTTACGACCGACAGGATCGATATGGCTACACCTTC. As protein: CASSYDRQDRYGYTF.

The V call is TRBV25-1, the J call TRBJ2-3, with 7 bases identical to TRBD1. The germline V gene has CDR1 MGHDK and CDR2 SYGVNS. With 6 bases clipped from V and 0 bases from J, the junction kept 6 bases outside the gene matches. The CDR3 is 15 residues long. The CDR3, as DNA: TGTGCCAGCAGCACCGGACAGGAAAGCACAGATACGCAGTATTTT. Translated: CASSTGQESTDTQYF. The entire variable domain, with the rest obtained from reference TRBV25-1 and TRBJ2-3, is as follows: EADIYQTPRYLVIGTGKKITLECSQTMGHDKMYWYQQDPGMELHLIHYSYGVNSTEKGDLSSESTVSRIRTEHFPLTLESARPSHTSQYLCASSTGQESTDTQYFGPGTRLTVL.

This clonotype was detected a few times. The V and J genes are TRBV2 and TRBJ2-7, with TRBD1 as a possible D gene (6 bases). Trimming removed 5 bases at V and 3 bases at J, with 11 bases between. Per the germline V gene, CDR1 is SNHLY and CDR2 is FYNNEI. This CDR3 is built from 13 residues. CDR3 coding DNA: TGTGCCAGCAGTCAGGGGTTCGTCTACGAGCAGTACTTC. Protein sequence: CASSQGFVYEQYF.

This clonotype was observed a single time. The chain carries TRBV11-2 and TRBJ2-7; maybe TRBD2 (5 bases). V lost 6 bases and J lost 0, with 15 bases in between. The CDR3 is made up of 15 amino acids. The germline CDR1 and CDR2 sequences are SGHAT and FQNNGV. In nucleotides, the CDR3 is TGTGCCAGCAGTATACATGGAGGCGGCTCCTACGAGCAGTACTTC. Encoded protein: CASSIHGGGSYEQYF.